The 28 T cell receptor beta chains given below trace back to one sample, sequenced in a study of shared clonotypes between healthy human individuals. Naive CD8 cells comprised CD45RO-negative, CCR7-positively selected cells, excluding terminally differentiated effector memory CD45RA+ cells. This table comes from immunoSEQ multiplex PCR, and its TCRdb copy is limited to in-frame clones, with some not included. In the table there are around 610,000 clones, approximately 96% of which are singletons. Sequenced: naive CD8+ T cells sorted from blood. The receptors were gathered from a woman in her 30s in good health.

This clone was seen just once. This chain links TRBV29-1 with TRBJ1-2; no firm D call. From germline, CDR1 is SQVTM and CDR2 ANQGSEA. Trimming cost V 7 bases and J 1 base, with 10 bases left between them. This CDR3 is built from 12 residues. CDR3 sequence: CSGLHINYGYTF. The CDR3, as DNA: TGCAGCGGCCTGCACATTAACTATGGCTACACCTTC. Full variable domain (outside the CDR3, taken from reference TRBV29-1 and TRBJ1-2): SAVISQKPSRDICQRGTSLTIQCQVDSQVTMMFWYRQQPGQSLTLIATANQGSEATYESGFVIDKFPISRPNLTFSTLTVSNMSPEDSSIYLCSGLHINYGYTFGSGTRLTVV.

The rearrangement links TRBV6-5 to TRBJ2-5; tentative D call: TRBD2 (6 bases). V gave up 2 bases and J gave up 5 bases, with 18 bases separating them. There are 16 residues in the CDR3. The V gene's germline CDR1 is MNHEY and CDR2 SVGAGI. This chain's CDR3 is CASSYPSGRGRETQYF. Here the CDR3 DNA reads TGTGCCAGCAGTTACCCTTCCGGGCGAGGGAGGGAGACCCAGTACTTC.

CDR3 sequence reads: CASSYAPGTREQYF. Here the CDR3 DNA reads TGTGCCAGCAGTTACGCCCCGGGCACTCGGGAGCAGTACTTC. The V gene is TRBV6-5, the J gene TRBJ2-7; D call uncertain. The CDR3 totals 14 residues. V was trimmed by 2 bases and J by 7 bases, leaving 15 bases between them. Germline CDR1 and CDR2: MNHEY and SVGAGI.

The chain employs TRBV5-1 and TRBJ2-1; D may match TRBD1 or TRBD2 (5 bases each). V dropped 2 bases and J dropped 8 bases, with 8 bases sitting between them. Germline CDR1 is SGHRS and CDR2 is YFSETQ. The CDR3 sequence is 12 residues long. CDR3 sequence (DNA): TGCGCCAGCAGCTTTAGAGGGGATGAGCAGTTCTTC. Translated, it gives CASSFRGDEQFF.

The rearrangement links TRBV13 to TRBJ2-7; a weak D match, TRBD2 (7 bases). V was pared by 5 bases and J by 1 base, with 15 bases between. Per germline, CDR1 PRHDT and CDR2 FYEKMQ (reference sequence). This CDR3 is built from 15 residues. The chain's CDR3 is CASSGWGGRSYEQYF. In DNA form, the CDR3 reads TGTGCCAGCAGCGGGTGGGGGGGCCGGTCCTACGAGCAGTACTTC.

J is TRBJ2-7 and V is TRBV27; no reliable D call. This CDR3 contains 13 residues. Germline-derived CDR1 and CDR2 are MNHEY and SMNVEV (reference sequence). V lost 3 bases and J 0 bases, leaving 6 bases between the germline ends. This CDR3 is CASSFASSYEQYF. As DNA, the CDR3 is TGTGCCAGCAGTTTCGCCAGCTCCTACGAGCAGTACTTC.

In this sample, this clone turned up once. The chain has TRBV28 and TRBJ2-7; D might be TRBD2 (6 bases). Trimming cost V 2 bases and J 2 bases, with 13 bases left between them. The germline CDR1 and CDR2 sequences are MDHEN and SYDVKM. CDR3 length: 15 residues. This CDR3 is CASSLGDSGPYEQYF. CDR3 bases: TGTGCCAGCAGTTTAGGAGATAGCGGACCCTACGAGCAGTACTTC.

The chain has TRBV28 and TRBJ2-5; D remains unclear. TRBJ2-7 explains the end of the DNA better; the J call may be wrong. The CDR3 loop spans 14 amino acids. CDR1 and CDR2 (germline): MDHEN, SYDVKM. The CDR3 sequence is CASSLGGLAYEQYF. The CDR3, as DNA: TGTGCCAGCAGTTTAGGTGGGCTAGCCTACGAGCAGTACTTC.

This rearrangement joins TRBV6-1 to TRBJ2-5; 15 positions match TRBD2. This CDR3 is 15 amino acids long. Germline V gene lookup returns CDR1 MNHNS and CDR2 SASEGT. With V trimmed by 3 bases and J by 10 bases, 6 bases remained unmatched. The CDR3 nucleotides are TGTGCCAGCAGTGAGGGGACTAGCGGGAGGTTTGGCCAGTACTTC. This encodes CASSEGTSGRFGQYF.

The chain links TRBV11-2 to TRBJ2-7; 8 positions agree with TRBD2. V lost 1 base and J lost 4; bases outside the gene matches: 3. Per the germline V gene, CDR1 is SGHAT and CDR2 is FQNNGV. This CDR3 spans 14 amino acids. In DNA, the CDR3 is TGTGCCAGCAGCTTAGGTAGCGGGACTTACGAGCAGTACTTC. Amino acids: CASSLGSGTYEQYF.

The genes are TRBV4-1 and TRBJ2-1; 7 bases match TRBD1. The V gene's germline CDR1 is MGHRA and CDR2 YSYEKL. V gave up 1 base and J gave up 2 bases; unmatched junction bases: 8. The CDR3 loop spans 17 amino acids. In DNA, the CDR3 is TGCGCCAGCAGCCAAGCCGGACAGGCAGGGGCCTACAATGAGCAGTTCTTC. Translated: CASSQAGQAGAYNEQFF.

This clone was counted a single time. The genes are TRBV7-9 and TRBJ2-7; TRBD1 might be the D (5 bases). V lost 5 bases and J 0 bases, leaving 17 bases between the germline ends. The V gene's germline CDR1 is SEHNR and CDR2 FQNEAQ (reference sequence). This CDR3 is 16 amino acids long. CDR3 in DNA: TGTGCCAGCAGCGCCTTCAGGGCAGAGAGCTCCTACGAGCAGTACTTC. As protein: CASSAFRAESSYEQYF.

V usage is TRBV7-9 and J usage is TRBJ2-2; TRBD2 might be the D (7 bases). Germline V lookup: CDR1 SEHNR, CDR2 FQNEAQ (reference sequence). The CDR3 extends over 16 amino acids. V was trimmed by 5 bases and J by 4 bases, leaving 17 bases between them. The CDR3 nucleotides are TGTGCCAGCAGCCAAGGGCGGGGGCTAGGCACCGGGGAGCTGTTTTTT. Translation gives CASSQGRGLGTGELFF.

The CDR3 coding sequence is TGTGCCAGCAGCTTAGCCAACGTCGGGATGGGCGAGACCCAGTACTTC. It encodes CASSLANVGMGETQYF. The V and J genes are TRBV11-2 and TRBJ2-5, with a possible D match to TRBD2 (5 bases). The CDR3 length is 16 residues. Germline V gene sequence: CDR1 SGHAT, CDR2 FQNNGV. Trimming shortened V by 1 base and J by 5 bases, and 17 bases separated the two germline ends. Filled out from reference TRBV11-2 and TRBJ2-5, the complete variable domain reads EAGVAQSPRYKIIEKRQSVAFWCNPISGHATLYWYQQILGQGPKLLIQFQNNGVVDDSQLPKDRFSAERLKGVDSTLKIQPAKLEDSAVYLCASSLANVGMGETQYFGPGTRLLVL.

V gene TRBV11-2 combines with J gene TRBJ2-5; TRBD1 matches at 8 bases. This CDR3 has 16 residues. Germline loops: CDR1 SGHAT, CDR2 FQNNGV. Unmatched junction bases numbered 7, after V lost 0 bases and J lost 4 bases. CDR3 sequence reads: CASSLDPWGTGETQYF. Written as DNA, the CDR3 is TGTGCCAGCAGCTTAGATCCATGGGGGACAGGAGAGACCCAGTACTTC. The whole variable domain, filled in from reference TRBV11-2 and TRBJ2-5, reads EAGVAQSPRYKIIEKRQSVAFWCNPISGHATLYWYQQILGQGPKLLIQFQNNGVVDDSQLPKDRFSAERLKGVDSTLKIQPAKLEDSAVYLCASSLDPWGTGETQYFGPGTRLLVL.

This chain links TRBV27 with TRBJ2-6; D could derive from TRBD1 or TRBD2 (5 bases each). Germline V gives CDR1 MNHEY, CDR2 SMNVEV (reference sequence). Trimming stripped 9 bases from V and 2 bases from J, with 14 bases between. This CDR3 is 15 amino acids long. CDR3 sequence (DNA): TGTGCCAGTTGTCCCGGGGCGACTGGGGCCAACGTCCTGACTTTC. Protein sequence: CASCPGATGANVLTF.

This clone showed up just once. V usage is TRBV4-1 and J usage is TRBJ2-6, with D maybe TRBD1 (6 bases). V lost 5 bases and J 3 bases, leaving 14 bases between the germline ends. This CDR3 is built from 16 residues. CDR1 MGHRA and CDR2 YSYEKL come from the germline V gene. CDR3 residues: CASSTRQAIGANVLTF. For the CDR3, the DNA is TGCGCCAGCAGCACTAGACAGGCCATTGGGGCCAACGTCCTGACTTTC.

The rearrangement uses TRBV19 and TRBJ1-1, with D unresolved. The CDR3 runs to 14 residues. Looked up from germline, CDR1 is LNHDA and CDR2 is SQIVND (reference sequence). The V end lost 7 bases, the J end lost 4 bases, and 16 bases lay between the germline ends. This chain's CDR3 is CASNEERRSTEAFF. The CDR3 region has the DNA TGTGCCAGTAACGAAGAGAGACGGAGCACTGAAGCTTTCTTT.

The chain carries TRBV15 and TRBJ2-3, with D maybe TRBD2 (5 bases). CDR1 and CDR2 from the germline V gene are LNHNV and YYDKDF (reference sequence). Trimming pared 1 base from V and 6 bases from J, leaving 14 bases between. The CDR3 is made up of 15 amino acids. The CDR3: CATSRVGEGPDTQYF. The CDR3 coding sequence is TGTGCCACCAGCAGAGTTGGCGAGGGCCCCGATACGCAGTATTTT. The full variable domain, rest sourced from reference TRBV15 and TRBJ2-3, is DAMVIQNPRYQVTQFGKPVTLSCSQTLNHNVMYWYQQKSSQAPKLLFHYYDKDFNNEADTPDNFQSRRPNTSFCFLDIRSPGLGDTAMYLCATSRVGEGPDTQYFGPGTRLTVL.

The rearrangement joins TRBV28 to TRBJ2-1; D remains ambiguous. V was clipped by 3 bases and J by 4 bases, with 7 bases between them. Looked up from germline, CDR1 is MDHEN and CDR2 is SYDVKM. This CDR3 has 13 residues. The CDR3 reads CASSFARYNEQFF. CDR3 DNA sequence: TGTGCCAGCAGTTTCGCTAGGTACAATGAGCAGTTCTTC. Together with reference TRBV28 and TRBJ2-1, the CDR3 gives the full variable domain: DVKVTQSSRYLVKRTGEKVFLECVQDMDHENMFWYRQDPGLGLRLIYFSYDVKMKEKGDIPEGYSVSREKKERFSLILESASTNQTSMYLCASSFARYNEQFFGPGTRLTVL.

This clone was recorded once. V and J are TRBV10-1 and TRBJ1-1, with unresolved D. Trimming removed 6 bases from V and 5 bases from J, with 10 bases in between. Germline CDR1 is WNHNN and CDR2 is SYGVQD (reference sequence). CDR3 length: 12 amino acids. CDR3 nucleotides: TGCGCCAGCAGCGAGGGAGTAACTGAAGCTTTCTTT. This encodes CASSEGVTEAFF.

The chain employs TRBV28 and TRBJ2-1; D is ambiguous. The germline CDR1 and CDR2 sequences are MDHEN and SYDVKM. The V and J ends lost 2 bases and 2 bases respectively, with 13 bases between them. The CDR3 is made up of 16 amino acids. The CDR3 DNA reads as TGTGCCAGCAGTTTAGCGGCTTTTTTACCCTACAATGAGCAGTTCTTC. It is translated as CASSLAAFLPYNEQFF.

The rearrangement links TRBV19 to TRBJ2-1; possibly TRBD1 or TRBD2 for D (5 bases each). The V gene's germline CDR1 is LNHDA and CDR2 SQIVND (reference sequence). This CDR3 spans 15 amino acids. The V end was cut by 7 bases, the J end by 4 bases, with 17 bases between. CDR3 region: CASNNKGRTYNEQFF. Here the CDR3 DNA reads TGTGCCAGTAACAACAAGGGACGCACTTACAATGAGCAGTTCTTC. Combining the CDR3 with reference TRBV19 and TRBJ2-1 gives the whole variable domain DGGITQSPKYLFRKEGQNVTLSCEQNLNHDAMYWYRQDPGQGLRLIYYSQIVNDFQKGDIAEGYSVSREKKESFPLTVTSAQKNPTAFYLCASNNKGRTYNEQFFGPGTRLTVL.

This chain connects TRBV4-1 to TRBJ2-1; tentatively, D is TRBD2 (5 bases). CDR3 length: 18 residues. The germline V gene has CDR1 MGHRA and CDR2 YSYEKL. V lost 4 bases and J lost 0, with 19 bases in between. CDR3 DNA sequence: TGCGCCAGCAGCCCTCTAAGCGGTCAGGATAGCTCCTACAATGAGCAGTTCTTC. Translation gives CASSPLSGQDSSYNEQFF.

The J gene is TRBJ2-5, the V gene TRBV4-1, with D unclear. Germline assignment: CDR1 MGHRA and CDR2 YSYEKL. There are 14 residues in the CDR3. V gave up 1 base and J gave up 1 base, with 7 bases separating them. In nucleotides, the CDR3 is TGCGCCAGCAGCCAAGGAAGGCTCCAAGAGACCCAGTACTTC. This gives the protein CASSQGRLQETQYF.

This rearrangement joins TRBV28 to TRBJ2-3; TRBD2 matches 7 bases. Germline assignment: CDR1 MDHEN and CDR2 SYDVKM. The CDR3 spans 12 residues. With 6 bases clipped from V and 10 bases from J, the junction kept 7 bases outside the gene matches. DNA for the CDR3: TGTGCCAGCAGCCGTCAACTAGCGCCGCAGTATTTT. It encodes CASSRQLAPQYF.

This chain links TRBV30 with TRBJ1-2, with no clear D. Germline CDR1 GTSNPN, CDR2 SVGIG (reference sequence). The CDR3 has 12 residues. The germline V and J ends were trimmed by 4 bases and 2 bases, with 8 bases remaining between them. The CDR3 spells CAWIGVNYGYTF. Written as DNA, the CDR3 is TGTGCCTGGATAGGAGTAAACTATGGCTACACCTTC.

V gene TRBV16 combines with J gene TRBJ2-3, with D tentatively TRBD2 (5 bases). CDR1 KGHSY and CDR2 FQNENV come from the germline V gene. V was pared by 1 base and J by 2 bases, with 16 bases between. The CDR3 covers 17 residues. The CDR3 DNA follows: TGTGCCAGCAGCCAATGGCAACAGAGCGGTTCCACAGATACGCAGTATTTT. The encoded protein is CASSQWQQSGSTDTQYF.